The 29 T cell receptor beta chains given below trace back to one sample, sequenced in a study of T cells in Graves' hyperthyroidism and ophthalmopathy. Amplified TCR beta CDR3 regions derived from RNA transcripts. HTBI primers drove first-round RT-PCR of the TCR CDR3. In TCRdb, the multiplex PCR reads were re-called with MiXCR into one record per CDR3 protein. Of roughly 500,000 distinct CDR3 sequences in the sample, roughly 50% are singletons; the top ten hold around 20%. The specimen sequenced was peripheral blood or thyroid tissue (not recorded which). Receptors were obtained from an adult woman with Graves' disease, either hyperthyroidism or ophthalmopathy (not recorded which).

The chain couples TRBV7-9 to TRBJ2-5; 9 bases match TRBD1. The CDR3 is 16 residues long. Unmatched junction bases numbered 11, after V lost 6 bases and J lost 3 bases. Per the germline V gene, CDR1 is SEHNR and CDR2 is FQNEAQ (reference sequence). The CDR3: CASRSLTGGAKETQYF. Here the CDR3 DNA reads TGTGCCAGCAGGAGTCTTACAGGGGGCGCGAAAGAGACCCAGTACTTC.

Remarks on this clonotype: Germline and junction disagree at one end, which may indicate a read error. The genes are TRBV9 and TRBJ1-2; a weak D match, TRBD1 (6 bases). From germline, CDR1 is SGDLS and CDR2 YYNGEE. CDR3 length: 15 residues. CDR3: CASSPKDGTRIGYSF. CDR3 bases: TGTGCCAGCAGCCCTAAGGACGGGACAAGGATTGGCTACTCCTTC.

This chain uses TRBV20-1 with TRBJ1-5, with a tentative D call TRBD1 (6 bases). V was cut by 6 bases and J by 7 bases, with 13 bases left in between. Germline V gives CDR1 DFQATT, CDR2 SNEGSKA (reference sequence). This CDR3 has 12 amino acids. The CDR3 region is CSAWGATQPQHF. For the CDR3, the DNA is TGCAGTGCGTGGGGGGCTACACAGCCCCAGCATTTT.

V and J are TRBV7-9 and TRBJ2-1; TRBD2 aligns across 10 bases. Germline V gene sequence: CDR1 SEHNR, CDR2 FQNEAQ (reference sequence). The V gene end was trimmed by 4 bases and the J gene end by 5 bases; junction bases not matched to a gene: 5. The length of the CDR3 is 15 residues. CDR3 residues: CASSYPLAGDNEQFF. Here the CDR3 DNA reads TGTGCCAGCAGCTACCCCCTAGCGGGAGACAATGAGCAGTTCTTC.

The genes are TRBV15 and TRBJ1-5; D call uncertain. This CDR3 has 17 residues. Per the germline V gene, CDR1 is LNHNV and CDR2 is YYDKDF (reference sequence). V lost 3 bases and J lost 2, with 17 bases in between. As DNA, the CDR3 is TGTGCCACCAGCAGGGGGAATCGGGCTCCAGGCAATCAGCCCCAGCATTTT. Its protein is CATSRGNRAPGNQPQHF.

The chain joins TRBV2 to TRBJ2-7; 10 nucleotides align to TRBD2. With 1 base clipped from V and 4 bases from J, the junction kept 10 bases outside the gene matches. The germline V gene has CDR1 SNHLY and CDR2 FYNNEI. The CDR3 has 17 residues. CDR3 sequence: CASSEETRLAGVYEQYF. CDR3 nucleotide sequence: TGTGCCAGCAGTGAAGAAACCAGGCTAGCGGGAGTGTACGAGCAGTACTTC.

This sequence joins TRBV9 and TRBJ2-7; 10 bases align to TRBD2. This CDR3 is 14 amino acids long. The V and J ends lost 5 bases and 5 bases, in that order; junction bases with no gene match: 7. The germline gives CDR1 SGDLS, CDR2 YYNGEE. This chain's CDR3 is CASSQTSGPHEQYF. The CDR3 DNA reads TGTGCCAGCAGTCAGACTAGCGGGCCCCACGAGCAGTACTTC.

The rearrangement uses TRBV7-8 and TRBJ2-6; D tentatively reads TRBD1 or TRBD2 (5 bases each). The ends were cut back, 6 bases at V and 7 bases at J, with 13 bases in the middle. This CDR3 is built from 14 residues. In germline, CDR1 is SGHVS, CDR2 FQNEAQ. The chain's CDR3 is CASRPMGVANVLTF. For the CDR3, the DNA is TGTGCCAGCAGACCGATGGGGGTAGCCAACGTCCTGACTTTC.

This clonotype has a count of ten or more. DNA for the CDR3: TGTGCCATCAGTGAGACCATGGGACCGAACACTGAAGCTTTCTTT. Protein sequence: CAISETMGPNTEAFF. The gene calls are TRBV10-3 and TRBJ1-1; a weak D match, TRBD1 (5 bases). The length of the CDR3 is 15 residues. The germline gives CDR1 ENHRY, CDR2 SYGVKD. Trimming cost V 2 bases and J 1 base, with 11 bases left between them.

The chain links TRBV7-8 to TRBJ2-5; 8 nucleotides agree with TRBD1. This CDR3 has 15 amino acids. Trimming cost V 4 bases and J 5 bases; bases outside gene matches: 9. Germline assignment: CDR1 SGHVS and CDR2 FQNEAQ. Here the CDR3 DNA reads TGTGCCAGCAGCTGGACGGCGGGGACAGGCGAGACCCAGTACTTC. The encoded protein is CASSWTAGTGETQYF.

This clonotype was seen at least ten times. V usage is TRBV5-5 and J usage is TRBJ1-4; tentative D call: TRBD1 (5 bases). The germline CDR1 and CDR2 sequences are SGHKS and YYEKEE (reference sequence). This CDR3 is built from 15 residues. V dropped 4 bases and J dropped 7 bases, with 17 bases sitting between them. This chain's CDR3 is CASSPLGVGSEKLFF. DNA of the CDR3: TGTGCCAGCAGCCCCCTGGGGGTGGGAAGTGAAAAACTGTTTTTT. The whole variable domain, filled in from reference TRBV5-5 and TRBJ1-4, reads DAGVTQSPTHLIKTRGQQVTLRCSPISGHKSVSWYQQVLGQGPQFIFQYYEKEERGRGNFPDRFSARQFPNYSSELNVNALLLGDSALYLCASSPLGVGSEKLFFGSGTQLSVL.

This clonotype was seen at least ten times. The rearrangement uses TRBV6-5 and TRBJ1-2; D is unclear. The CDR3 runs 16 residues. V lost 0 bases and J lost 5, with 16 bases in between. CDR1 and CDR2 from the germline V gene are MNHEY and SVGAGI. The CDR3 DNA is TGTGCCAGCAGTTACTCAGGATCGTCCAGCTATTATGGCTACACCTTC. This sequence encodes CASSYSGSSSYYGYTF.

This clonotype was seen more than once but under ten times. The chain uses TRBV10-2 and TRBJ2-1; 7 bases map to TRBD2. Looked up from germline, CDR1 is WSHSY and CDR2 is SAAADI. V gave up 6 bases and J gave up 2 bases; unmatched junction bases: 7. The CDR3 covers 15 residues. Written as DNA, the CDR3 is TGCGCCAGCAGAGTAGCGGGCCGAACCTACAATGAGCAGTTCTTC. It specifies CASRVAGRTYNEQFF.

This chain links TRBV12-3 or TRBV12-4 with TRBJ1-2; TRBD1 might be the D (5 bases). V shed 0 bases and J shed 8 bases, with 13 bases lying between them. This CDR3 spans 14 amino acids. The CDR3 loop reads CASSLAPGRRGYTF. The CDR3, as DNA: TGTGCCAGCAGTTTAGCCCCGGGGCGGAGGGGCTACACCTTC.

The sample holds many counts of this clonotype. The J gene is TRBJ2-7, the V gene TRBV20-1, with D hard to call. The CDR3 totals 12 residues. Trimming stripped 3 bases from V and 1 base from J, with 7 bases between. The germline V gene encodes CDR1 DFQATT and CDR2 SNEGSKA (reference sequence). The CDR3, as DNA: TGCAGTGCTAGCGGCGGATCCTACGAGCAGTACTTC. Its protein is CSASGGSYEQYF.

The J gene is TRBJ2-1, the V gene TRBV7-2; D is unresolved. This CDR3 region has 14 residues. The germline gives CDR1 SGHTA, CDR2 FQGNSA. Trimming took off 2 bases at V and 3 bases at J, with 8 bases between the two ends. The CDR3 coding sequence is TGTGCCAGCAGCTTACGTCTCCGCTACAATGAGCAGTTCTTC. This sequence encodes CASSLRLRYNEQFF.

This clonotype was counted a single time. The chain joins TRBV7-8 to TRBJ2-7, with 12 bases identical to TRBD2. V dropped 5 bases and J dropped 10; count of bases not matched to a gene: 9. CDR3 length: 14 amino acids. The V gene's germline CDR1 is SGHVS and CDR2 FQNEAQ. CDR3 amino acids: CASSVGTSGPRQYF. The CDR3 DNA reads TGTGCCAGCAGCGTAGGGACTAGCGGGCCGCGCCAGTACTTC.

The chain has TRBV5-1 and TRBJ1-1, with D possibly TRBD1 on 6 matching bases. The CDR3 runs 16 residues. V lost 3 bases to trimming and J lost 4 bases, with 19 bases between them. Germline V gives CDR1 SGHRS, CDR2 YFSETQ. CDR3 loop: CASSSKPAQGVTEAFF. The CDR3 region has the DNA TGCGCCAGCAGCTCAAAGCCGGCACAGGGAGTCACTGAAGCTTTCTTT.

This clonotype appeared many times. The gene calls are TRBV2 and TRBJ1-4; perhaps TRBD1 as D (5 bases). Germline lookup yields CDR1 SNHLY and CDR2 FYNNEI. There are 14 residues in the CDR3. V dropped 4 bases and J dropped 9 bases, with 15 bases sitting between them. As DNA, the CDR3 is TGTGCCAGCAGTGTGTTGCGGGACGCGAAAAAACTGTTTTTT. Its translation is CASSVLRDAKKLFF.

V usage is TRBV18 and J usage is TRBJ1-4; 10 nucleotides line up with TRBD1. V lost 3 bases to trimming and J lost 8 bases; unmatched junction nucleotides: 9. There are 16 residues in the CDR3. Germline values: CDR1 KGHSH, CDR2 LQKENI. In DNA form, the CDR3 reads TGTGCCAGCTCACCCCCGGGGACAGGGGTTGGCGAAAAACTGTTTTTT. Protein sequence: CASSPPGTGVGEKLFF.

This clonotype was detected ten times or more. The rearrangement links TRBV20-1 to TRBJ1-1; D unresolved. V lost 2 bases to trimming and J lost 1 base, with 11 bases between them. The CDR3 length is 14 residues. Germline assignment: CDR1 DFQATT and CDR2 SNEGSKA (reference sequence). CDR3 protein: CSARNGGGNTEAFF. The CDR3 coding sequence is TGCAGTGCTAGAAATGGTGGCGGGAACACTGAAGCTTTCTTT.

As to this clonotype: A junction end diverges from the germline sequence, so it may reflect a read error. The chain carries TRBV5-1 and TRBJ2-5, with D maybe TRBD2 (6 bases). The CDR3 is made up of 13 amino acids. Germline CDR1 and CDR2: SGHRS and YFSETQ. The CDR3, as DNA: TGCGCCAGCAGCTTCTCGGGGGTGGAGACCCAGTGCTTC. Encoded protein: CASSFSGVETQCF.

CDR3 protein: CASSSYRGSRYTF. The DNA of the CDR3 is TGTGCCAGCAGCTCCTACAGGGGGTCTCGCTACACCTTC. The chain is built from TRBV7-2 and TRBJ1-2; TRBD1 agrees at 8 bases. The CDR3 totals 13 residues. The V and J ends lost 4 bases and 9 bases, in that order; junction bases with no gene match: 7. Germline V gene lookup returns CDR1 SGHTA and CDR2 FQGNSA.

The table lists this clonotype with many counts. The V and J genes are TRBV5-1 and TRBJ1-2, with D maybe TRBD1 (5 bases). Germline V gene data show CDR1 as SGHRS and CDR2 as YFSETQ. V lost 4 bases and J lost 8, with 18 bases in between. The CDR3 extends over 14 amino acids. The CDR3 protein is CASSQRDGTSGYTF. The CDR3 bases are TGCGCCAGCAGCCAAAGGGACGGAACGTCGGGCTACACCTTC.

This clonotype appeared a few times. The genes are TRBV12-3 or TRBV12-4 and TRBJ1-5; 7 bases align to TRBD1. Trimming cost V 7 bases and J 4 bases; bases outside gene matches: 4. This CDR3 spans 13 amino acids. CDR3 loop: CASKDRWNQPQHF. Here the CDR3 DNA reads TGTGCCAGCAAGGACAGGTGGAATCAGCCCCAGCATTTT.

V is TRBV10-3 and J is TRBJ1-5, with TRBD1 as a possible D gene (5 bases). The CDR3 has 17 amino acids. The germline V gene has CDR1 ENHRY and CDR2 SYGVKD. Trimming cost V 2 bases and J 7 bases, with 21 bases left between them. In DNA form, the CDR3 reads TGTGCCATCAGTGAGGTTAGGGACCCGCCCTTCGGGCAGCCCCAGCATTTT. It specifies CAISEVRDPPFGQPQHF.

About this clonotype: The CDR3 ends on some other residue instead of the conserved phenylalanine or tryptophan, so this is likely a read error. This chain joins TRBV10-3 and TRBJ1-2; D may be TRBD1 (5 bases). The CDR3 is made up of 13 amino acids. V shed 4 bases and J shed 8 bases, with 14 bases lying between them. The V gene's germline CDR1 is ENHRY and CDR2 SYGVKD. The CDR3 reads CAISVREQEGYTL. The CDR3 DNA follows: TGTGCCATCAGTGTCCGGGAACAGGAAGGCTACACCCTC.

This clonotype showed up many times. V gene TRBV7-8 combines with J gene TRBJ2-7; 7 bases are a match to TRBD1. This CDR3 spans 14 amino acids. V shed 8 bases, J shed 0 bases, and the junction held 7 bases outside the gene matches. CDR1 SGHVS and CDR2 FQNEAQ come from the germline V gene. The CDR3 bases are TGTGCCAGCGGAGACAGGGACCCCTCCTACGAGCAGTACTTC. Protein sequence: CASGDRDPSYEQYF.

This chain joins TRBV10-3 and TRBJ1-6, with D unclear. Trimming took off 3 bases at V and 13 bases at J, with 7 bases between the two ends. The CDR3 spans 11 residues. Germline CDR1 reads ENHRY; CDR2 reads SYGVKD. This CDR3 is CAISDARPLHF. CDR3 nucleotide sequence: TGTGCCATCAGTGACGCGAGGCCCCTCCACTTT.